This T cell receptor beta chain was captured by sequencing in a study of blood T cell repertoires in COVID-19. Profiling relied on immunoSEQ multiplex PCR, and the TCRdb table lists in-frame clones only, not all of them. Among some 330,000 clones listed, roughly 90% were seen once. CDR3 size: 10 residues. The germline CDR1 and CDR2 sequences are LNHDA and SQIVND (reference sequence). V lost 11 bases and J 8 bases, leaving 12 bases between the germline ends. The TCR comes from a young woman who had recovered from COVID-19. Sequencing was done on a sample of PBMCs or T cells enriched from blood (not recorded which). The gene calls are TRBV19 and TRBJ1-2, with D uncertain. The CDR3 here is CASPTLGYTF. Written as DNA, the CDR3 is TGTGCCTCCCCGACTCTCGGCTACACCTTC.